This T cell receptor beta chain was identified in a study of early T cells in non-severe SARS-CoV-2 infection. Study at large: Unsorted whole blood bulk RNA was sequenced, with unpaired chains. Findings of the study overall: There was a bias toward anti-spike CD8 responses in VDJdb matching, which missed private and CD4 specificities.

Researchers tagged individual cDNA molecules with unique molecular identifiers. TCRdb processed the 5' RACE reads anew with MiXCR; each CDR3 protein has one entry. This repertoire shows about 40,000 distinct CDR3 sequences, 23% found once; its top ten account for approximately 4.5%. The table lists this clonotype with a few counts. The antigen is unknown. CDR1 is SEHNR and CDR2 is FQNEAQ in the germline V gene (reference sequence). The CDR3 covers 13 residues. V was pared by 5 bases and J by 3 bases, with 7 bases between. This clonotype was obtained from an adult who was a healthcare worker with PCR-confirmed SARS-CoV-2 infection or an uninfected control (not recorded which). Sequencing used whole blood, obtained at baseline. The chain combines TRBV7-9 with TRBJ2-2; D not resolved. CDR3 in amino acids: CASSTWDTGELFF. The CDR3 DNA sequence: TGTGCCAGCAGCACCTGGGACACCGGGGAGCTGTTTTTT.